This record concerns one T cell receptor (beta chain) sequence. Its antigen is unknown. The junction shows a germline mismatch at one end, possibly a read error. CDR1 is DFQATT, CDR2 SNEGSKA, per germline (reference sequence). The CDR3 length is 12 residues. These data come from a study of identical twins. The study's findings and limits: Fewer insertions characterized abundant cord blood beta clonotypes, whereas memory repertoires showed none.

Only healthy Caucasians were enrolled as donors. A universal primer site was created by template switching, with the cDNA bearing unique molecular identifiers. TCRdb processed the 5' RACE reads anew with MiXCR; each CDR3 protein has one entry. This sample has about 920,000 distinct CDR3 sequences, with 12% found just once. These same data were also listed under a study on yellow fever vaccine responses in identical twins.

Sequencing was performed on PBMCs. This clonotype was sampled from a woman younger than 35 in good health. V and J are TRBV20-1 and TRBJ1-1; D call uncertain. For the CDR3, the DNA is TGCAGTGCTAGACTAGGTCACACCGAAGCTTTCTTT. This encodes CSARLGHTEAFF.